The 15 T cell receptor beta chains below all came from one sample that was sequenced in a study of T cells in Graves' hyperthyroidism and ophthalmopathy. Amplified regions were TCR beta CDR3 sequences from RNA transcripts. Initially, a first-round RT-PCR of the TCR CDR3 employed the HTBI primer set. TCRdb re-called the multiplex PCR reads with MiXCR, one entry per CDR3 protein. The table includes roughly 93,000 distinct CDR3 sequences, 35% to 45% detected once. What was sequenced was peripheral blood or thyroid tissue (not recorded which). Receptor source: a woman aged 25 to 39 with Graves' hyperthyroidism.

This clonotype has a handful of counts. The chain uses TRBV7-9 and TRBJ2-7, with 10 bases identical to TRBD1. This CDR3 spans 18 amino acids. The germline V gene has CDR1 SEHNR and CDR2 FQNEAQ (reference sequence). The V and J ends lost 3 bases and 1 base, in that order; junction bases with no gene match: 12. As DNA, the CDR3 is TGTGCCAGCAGCTTGAACCCCGGGACAGGGGCTAGGTCCTACGAGCAGTACTTC. Protein: CASSLNPGTGARSYEQYF.

In regard to this clonotype: At one of its ends the junction is not consistent with the germline gene, which may arise from a read error. The CDR3 DNA reads TGTGCCAGCAGCTTAGGGAGGGGTTTT. Translation gives CASSLGRGF. V is TRBV7-6 and J is TRBJ1-4, with a possible D match to TRBD1 (5 bases). Germline-derived CDR1 and CDR2 are SGHVS and FNYEAQ. The CDR3 runs 9 residues.

This clonotype was seen at least ten times. In nucleotides, the CDR3 is TGTGCCACGGGACAGGTCATGAATTCACCCCTCCACTTT. Residues: CATGQVMNSPLHF. The chain links TRBV27 to TRBJ1-6; 8 bases are a match to TRBD1. V shed 10 bases and J 7 bases; nucleotides not matched to a gene: 6. Germline V CDR1 and CDR2: MNHEY, SMNVEV (reference sequence). The CDR3 covers 13 residues.

The rearrangement joins TRBV15 to TRBJ1-2, with D possibly being TRBD1 (5 bases). Trimming shortened V by 3 bases and J by 8 bases, and 25 bases separated the two germline ends. The CDR3 has 17 residues. Germline V gene sequence: CDR1 LNHNV, CDR2 YYDKDF (reference sequence). The CDR3 region is CATSSEDVGHPLEGYTF. The CDR3, as DNA: TGTGCCACCAGCAGCGAGGATGTGGGGCATCCCCTTGAGGGCTACACCTTC.

J is TRBJ1-2 and V is TRBV11-3; D is perhaps TRBD1 (5 bases). V lost 4 bases and J 8 bases, leaving 20 bases between the germline ends. The CDR3 extends over 15 amino acids. Per germline, CDR1 SGHNT and CDR2 YENEEA. The CDR3 nucleotides read TGTGCCAGCAGCTCCTTCCTACGAGCAGGGTCGGGCTACACCTTC. Translating gives CASSSFLRAGSGYTF.

The rearrangement links TRBV6-1 to TRBJ2-1, with TRBD2 identical over 8 bases. J was trimmed by 5 bases and V by 8 bases; bases with no gene match: 8. CDR3 size: 14 residues. Germline V lookup: CDR1 MNHNS, CDR2 SASEGT. The chain's CDR3 is CASRGRWVDNEQFF. In nucleotides, the CDR3 is TGTGCCAGCCGCGGGAGGTGGGTTGACAATGAGCAGTTCTTC.

About this clonotype itself: The CDR3 end shows no conserved phenylalanine or tryptophan, and so a read error is likely. No DNA is shown, since the ends of the CDR3 on it are uncertain; the CDR3 is the one TCRdb lists. The rearrangement links TRBV15 to TRBJ2-6. The CDR3 spans 9 residues, counting both ends. Germline-derived CDR1 and CDR2 are LNHNV and YYDKDF (reference sequence). Here the CDR3 reads CATSRVRRD.

The chain couples TRBV28 to TRBJ1-6; D is undetermined. The germline V gene encodes CDR1 MDHEN and CDR2 SYDVKM. V was shortened by 3 bases and J by 10 bases, with 13 bases between the two germline ends. CDR3 length: 14 amino acids. The CDR3 DNA sequence: TGTGCCAGCAGTTTGGAGGCCTTGGGGTCACCCCTCCACTTT. Translating it yields CASSLEALGSPLHF. Filled out from reference TRBV28 and TRBJ1-6, the complete variable domain reads DVKVTQSSRYLVKRTGEKVFLECVQDMDHENMFWYRQDPGLGLRLIYFSYDVKMKEKGDIPEGYSVSREKKERFSLILESASTNQTSMYLCASSLEALGSPLHFGNGTRLTVT.

This clonotype was detected ten times or more. The chain employs TRBV7-9 and TRBJ2-7, with D perhaps being TRBD1 or TRBD2 (6 bases each). This CDR3 is 18 amino acids long. Germline-derived CDR1 and CDR2 are SEHNR and FQNEAQ (reference sequence). Trimming cost V 3 bases and J 0 bases, with 21 bases left between them. CDR3 DNA: TGTGCCAGCAGCTTGGGGGTAGGCGGGACAATACTCTCCTACGAGCAGTACTTC. It encodes CASSLGVGGTILSYEQYF.

This clonotype was seen many times. The chain links TRBV6-5 to TRBJ2-5; 7 nucleotides match TRBD2. The CDR3 loop spans 16 amino acids. V shed 6 bases, J shed 7 bases, and the junction held 17 bases outside the gene matches. The germline CDR1 and CDR2 sequences are MNHEY and SVGAGI. The CDR3 DNA reads TGTGCCAGCAGCGCCGGCCTAGCGGCCCCCCTAGGGACCCAGTACTTC. This sequence encodes CASSAGLAAPLGTQYF.

V and J are TRBV10-3 and TRBJ2-5; the match to TRBD1 covers 9 bases. Germline V gene data show CDR1 as ENHRY and CDR2 as SYGVKD. The CDR3 spans 15 residues. The J segment lost 3 bases and the V segment lost 5 bases, leaving 7 bases of the junction unmatched. Here the CDR3 reads CAISRSGQGKETQYF. In DNA, the CDR3 is TGTGCCATCAGTCGCTCGGGACAGGGAAAAGAGACCCAGTACTTC.

This chain joins TRBV5-4 and TRBJ2-5, with D perhaps TRBD1 or TRBD2 (6 bases each). The CDR3 runs 13 residues. In germline, CDR1 is SGHNT, CDR2 YYREEE (reference sequence). Trimming removed 3 bases from V and 4 bases from J, with 10 bases in between. CDR3 sequence reads: CASSWGAGETQYF. DNA of the CDR3: TGTGCCAGCAGCTGGGGGGCCGGAGAGACCCAGTACTTC.

J is TRBJ2-5 and V is TRBV7-2; 9 positions match TRBD2. The CDR3 runs to 14 residues. Trimming at V came to 8 bases and at J to 4 bases, leaving 8 bases not matched to a gene. CDR1 and CDR2 from the germline V gene are SGHTA and FQGNSA. The DNA for the CDR3 is TGTGCCAGCGGCAGAGCGGGAGGAGGAGAGACCCAGTACTTC. It specifies CASGRAGGGETQYF.

This clonotype came up many times. This chain connects TRBV7-9 to TRBJ1-2, with a possible D match to TRBD1 (6 bases). Deletions cut 5 bases from V and 3 bases from J, with 19 bases between. Germline V gene sequence: CDR1 SEHNR, CDR2 FQNEAQ (reference sequence). The CDR3 consists of 16 residues. DNA for the CDR3: TGTGCCAGCAGCCCCAGGAGGGGGGGCGCGGACTATGGCTACACCTTC. Residues: CASSPRRGGADYGYTF.

This clonotype showed up many times. The chain uses TRBV20-1 and TRBJ2-5; D uncertain. The germline CDR1 and CDR2 sequences are DFQATT and SNEGSKA (reference sequence). The germline V and J ends were trimmed by 3 bases and 0 bases, with 11 bases remaining between them. The CDR3 has 14 residues. The CDR3 bases are TGCAGTGCTAGCTCCAGGTGGTACCAAGAGACCCAGTACTTC. Amino acids: CSASSRWYQETQYF.